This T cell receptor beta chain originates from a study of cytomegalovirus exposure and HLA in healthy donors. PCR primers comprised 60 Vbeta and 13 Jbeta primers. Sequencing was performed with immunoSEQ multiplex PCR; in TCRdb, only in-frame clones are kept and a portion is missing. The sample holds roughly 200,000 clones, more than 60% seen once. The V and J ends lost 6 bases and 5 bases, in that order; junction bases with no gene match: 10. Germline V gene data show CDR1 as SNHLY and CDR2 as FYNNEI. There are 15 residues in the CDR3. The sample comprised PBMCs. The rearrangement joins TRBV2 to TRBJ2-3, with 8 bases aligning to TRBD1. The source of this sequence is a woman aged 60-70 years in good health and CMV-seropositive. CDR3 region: CASRNRDRLGDTQYF. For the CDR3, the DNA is TGTGCCAGCAGAAACCGGGACAGGCTGGGAGATACGCAGTATTTT.